The 16 T cell receptor beta chains presented below share a single source sample, sequenced in a study of cytomegalovirus exposure and HLA in healthy donors. Produced via immunoSEQ multiplex PCR; TCRdb's table is partial and in-frame only. This table holds 200,000 or so clones, roughly 88% found once. Sequenced material: PBMCs. These receptors all stem from a woman aged 25-40 years in good health and CMV-seropositive.

DNA of the CDR3: TGTGCCTACACAGGGAGCTATGGCTACACCTTC. This gives the protein CAYTGSYGYTF. V is TRBV30 and J is TRBJ1-2; TRBD1 is a possible D gene (6 bases). From germline, CDR1 is GTSNPN and CDR2 SVGIG (reference sequence). V lost 7 bases to trimming and J lost 4 bases, with 10 bases between them. The CDR3 runs to 11 residues.

V gene TRBV6-5 combines with J gene TRBJ1-1; D possibly corresponds to TRBD1 (5 bases). Between the trimmed V and J ends, which lost 2 bases and 3 bases, there was a span of 7 bases. Per the germline V gene, CDR1 is MNHEY and CDR2 is SVGAGI. The CDR3 extends over 13 amino acids. As DNA, the CDR3 is TGTGCCAGCAGTTACAGCAGGGACACTGAAGCTTTCTTT. Translation gives CASSYSRDTEAFF.

The V call is TRBV6-5, the J call TRBJ1-1; 8 bases fit TRBD1. The CDR3 spans 12 residues. Germline trimming cut 10 bases from V and 10 bases from J; bases unmatched to any gene: 11. Germline V lookup: CDR1 MNHEY, CDR2 SVGAGI. The CDR3 coding sequence is TGTGCCACCGCGACAGGGGAGACGCCAGCTTTCTTT. Translated, it gives CATATGETPAFF.

This chain joins TRBV5-4 and TRBJ1-1; the match to TRBD1 covers 9 bases. V shed 6 bases and J 2 bases; nucleotides not matched to a gene: 11. The length of the CDR3 is 16 residues. CDR1 and CDR2 (germline): SGHNT, YYREEE (reference sequence). The CDR3 DNA reads TGTGCCAGCACCCCGGACAGGGGAGTCATAAACACTGAAGCTTTCTTT. As protein: CASTPDRGVINTEAFF.

CDR3 loop: CASSERSGREAFF. In DNA, the CDR3 is TGTGCCAGCAGTGAACGGTCCGGTCGGGAAGCTTTCTTT. This sequence joins TRBV25-1 and TRBJ1-1; D unresolved. The CDR3 covers 13 residues. The germline V gene has CDR1 MGHDK and CDR2 SYGVNS. Trimming shortened V by 2 bases and J by 8 bases, and 12 bases separated the two germline ends.

V usage is TRBV19 and J usage is TRBJ1-1; D is uncertain. Germline V lookup: CDR1 LNHDA, CDR2 SQIVND (reference sequence). V lost 5 bases and J 1 base, leaving 11 bases between the germline ends. CDR3 size: 14 residues. In DNA form, the CDR3 reads TGTGCCAGTAGTCCGAGAGGGCGGAACACTGAAGCTTTCTTT. This gives the protein CASSPRGRNTEAFF.

The chain is built from TRBV7-6 and TRBJ2-5; 8 nucleotides align to TRBD2. The J segment lost 5 bases and the V segment lost 1 base, leaving 9 bases of the junction unmatched. The CDR3 is 16 amino acids. Germline-derived CDR1 and CDR2 are SGHVS and FNYEAQ. The chain's CDR3 is CASSLVGAGELETQYF. CDR3 DNA sequence: TGTGCCAGCAGCTTAGTGGGAGCGGGAGAACTGGAGACCCAGTACTTC. The complete variable domain, with remaining parts taken from reference TRBV7-6 and TRBJ2-5, reads GAGVSQSPRYKVTKRGQDVALRCDPISGHVSLYWYRQALGQGPEFLTYFNYEAQQDKSGLPNDRFSAERPEGSISTLTIQRTEQRDSAMYRCASSLVGAGELETQYFGPGTRLLVL.

CDR3 bases: TGTGCCACCAGCAGAGGCCCTAGCGGGAGGGCCCCTGAGCAGTTCTTC. The encoded protein is CATSRGPSGRAPEQFF. The V call is TRBV15, the J call TRBJ2-1; 12 bases line up with TRBD2. CDR3 length: 16 amino acids. Trimming at V came to 1 base and at J to 9 bases, leaving 7 bases not matched to a gene. CDR1 is LNHNV and CDR2 is YYDKDF in the germline V gene (reference sequence).

The V call is TRBV6-1, the J call TRBJ1-1; D not resolved. V was clipped by 6 bases and J by 1 base, with 9 bases between them. The CDR3 is 13 residues long. Germline CDR1 MNHNS, CDR2 SASEGT. The CDR3 DNA reads as TGTGCCAGCAGGGAGGGAGGGAACACTGAAGCTTTCTTT. This sequence encodes CASREGGNTEAFF.

The chain couples TRBV30 to TRBJ1-5, with D perhaps matching TRBD1 (5 bases). V was clipped by 0 bases and J by 7 bases, with 16 bases between them. The length of the CDR3 is 15 residues. CDR1 is GTSNPN and CDR2 is SVGIG in the germline V gene (reference sequence). CDR3 sequence (DNA): TGTGCCTGGAGTGTAGGTTCAGGACGGGGGCAGCCCCAGCATTTT. It encodes CAWSVGSGRGQPQHF.

The CDR3 reads CASSEVPGTEAFF. CDR3 bases: TGTGCCAGCAGTGAAGTACCGGGCACTGAAGCTTTCTTT. V is TRBV2 and J is TRBJ1-1; D uncertain. The CDR3 totals 13 residues. Trimming stripped 1 base from V and 4 bases from J, with 7 bases between. The germline gives CDR1 SNHLY, CDR2 FYNNEI.

This clone occurred once. The rearrangement joins TRBV5-1 to TRBJ2-7; 8 bases are a match to TRBD1. Losses at the gene ends were 3 bases for V and 2 bases for J; bases not matched to a gene: 7. Germline V gene lookup returns CDR1 SGHRS and CDR2 YFSETQ. CDR3 size: 15 residues. The CDR3 loop reads CASSWETGATYEQYF. In nucleotides, the CDR3 is TGCGCCAGCAGCTGGGAGACAGGGGCCACCTACGAGCAGTACTTC.

The V and J genes are TRBV18 and TRBJ1-3; tentatively, D is TRBD1 (5 bases). The V end was cut by 2 bases, the J end by 2 bases, with 10 bases between. Germline CDR1 KGHSH, CDR2 LQKENI. The CDR3 is 15 amino acids. CDR3: CASSPGGVAGNTIYF. The CDR3 DNA reads TGTGCCAGCTCACCAGGAGGGGTGGCTGGAAACACCATATATTTT.

The chain carries TRBV5-5 and TRBJ1-5; TRBD1 might be the D (5 bases). Between the trimmed V and J ends, which lost 0 bases and 8 bases, there was a span of 12 bases. The CDR3 totals 14 residues. Germline lookup yields CDR1 SGHKS and CDR2 YYEKEE (reference sequence). The CDR3 is CASSLDGGTEPQHF. The CDR3, as DNA: TGTGCCAGCAGCTTGGACGGCGGGACGGAGCCCCAGCATTTT.

This rearrangement joins TRBV19 to TRBJ2-7; maybe TRBD2 (5 bases). This CDR3 has 13 amino acids. V dropped 2 bases and J dropped 3 bases, with 8 bases sitting between them. Germline lookup yields CDR1 LNHDA and CDR2 SQIVND (reference sequence). The CDR3, as DNA: TGTGCCAGTAGTATACGGAGGAGCTACGAGCAGTACTTC. Translated, it gives CASSIRRSYEQYF.

The chain joins TRBV15 to TRBJ2-2; 10 nucleotides line up with TRBD2. In germline, CDR1 is LNHNV, CDR2 YYDKDF (reference sequence). The CDR3 sequence is 17 residues long. After removal of 8 bases from V and 1 base from J, the junction contained 10 bases not matched to a gene. DNA of the CDR3: TGTGCCACCGGTTCTGGAAGCGGGAGGGGGAACACCGGGGAGCTGTTTTTT. This encodes CATGSGSGRGNTGELFF.